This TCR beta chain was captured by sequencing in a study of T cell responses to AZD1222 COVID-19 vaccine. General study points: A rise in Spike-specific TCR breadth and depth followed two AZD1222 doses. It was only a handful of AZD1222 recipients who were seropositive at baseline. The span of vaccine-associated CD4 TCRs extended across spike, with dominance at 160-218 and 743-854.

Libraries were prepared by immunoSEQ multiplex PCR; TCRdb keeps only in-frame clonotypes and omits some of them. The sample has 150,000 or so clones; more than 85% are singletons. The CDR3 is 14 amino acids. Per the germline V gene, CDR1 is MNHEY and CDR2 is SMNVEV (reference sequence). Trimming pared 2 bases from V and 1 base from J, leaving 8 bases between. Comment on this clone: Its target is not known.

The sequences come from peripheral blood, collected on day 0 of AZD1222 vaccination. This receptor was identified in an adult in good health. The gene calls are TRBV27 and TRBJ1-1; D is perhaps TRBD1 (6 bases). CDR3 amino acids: CASSLLGGNTEAFF. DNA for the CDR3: TGTGCCAGCAGTTTACTAGGGGGGAACACTGAAGCTTTCTTT.